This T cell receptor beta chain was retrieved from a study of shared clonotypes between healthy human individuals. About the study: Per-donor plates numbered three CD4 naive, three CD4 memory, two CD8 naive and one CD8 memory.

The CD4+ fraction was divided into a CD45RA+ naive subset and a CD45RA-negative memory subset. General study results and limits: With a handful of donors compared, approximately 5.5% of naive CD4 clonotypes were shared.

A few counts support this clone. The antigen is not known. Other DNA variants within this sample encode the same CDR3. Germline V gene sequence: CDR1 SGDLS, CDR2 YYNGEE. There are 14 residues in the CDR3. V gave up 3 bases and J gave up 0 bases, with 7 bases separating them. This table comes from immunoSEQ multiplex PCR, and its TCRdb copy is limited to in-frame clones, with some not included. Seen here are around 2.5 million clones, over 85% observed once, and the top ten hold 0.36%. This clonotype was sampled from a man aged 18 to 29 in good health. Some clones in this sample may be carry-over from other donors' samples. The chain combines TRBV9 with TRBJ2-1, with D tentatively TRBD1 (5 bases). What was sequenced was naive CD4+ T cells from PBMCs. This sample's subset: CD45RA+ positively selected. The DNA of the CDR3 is TGTGCCAGCAGCGCTACAGGCTCCTACAATGAGCAGTTCTTC. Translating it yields CASSATGSYNEQFF.